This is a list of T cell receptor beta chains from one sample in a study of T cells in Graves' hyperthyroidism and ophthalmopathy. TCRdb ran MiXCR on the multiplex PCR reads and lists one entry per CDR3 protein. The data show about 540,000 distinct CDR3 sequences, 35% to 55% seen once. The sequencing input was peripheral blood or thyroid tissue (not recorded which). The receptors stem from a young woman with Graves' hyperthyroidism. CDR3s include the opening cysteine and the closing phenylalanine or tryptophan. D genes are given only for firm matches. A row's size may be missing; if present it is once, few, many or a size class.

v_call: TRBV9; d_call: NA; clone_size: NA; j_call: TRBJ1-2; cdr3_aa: CASSSPDNCGYTF; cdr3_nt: TGTGCCAGCAGCTCCCCGGACAACTGTGGCTACACCTTC
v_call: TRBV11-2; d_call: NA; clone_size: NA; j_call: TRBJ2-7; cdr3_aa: CASSLGDRPGDSYEQYF; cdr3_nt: TGTGCCAGCAGCTTGGGAGACAGACCCGGGGATTCCTACGAGCAGTACTTC
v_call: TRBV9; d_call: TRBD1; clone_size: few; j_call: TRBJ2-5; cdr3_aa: CASSQPGQTQETQYF; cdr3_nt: TGTGCCAGCAGCCAACCGGGACAGACCCAAGAGACCCAGTACTTC
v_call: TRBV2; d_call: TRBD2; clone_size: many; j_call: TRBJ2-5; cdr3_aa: CASRLLAGGRETQYF; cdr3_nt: TGTGCCAGCAGGCTACTAGCGGGAGGGCGCGAGACCCAGTACTTC
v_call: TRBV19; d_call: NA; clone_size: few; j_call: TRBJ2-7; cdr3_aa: CASSTSQGSEQYF; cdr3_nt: TGTGCCAGTAGTACTTCCCAGGGAAGCGAGCAGTACTTC
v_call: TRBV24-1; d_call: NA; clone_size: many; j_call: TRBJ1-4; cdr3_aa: CATTSSGAGGEKLFF; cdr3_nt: TGTGCCACCACTTCGTCGGGCGCCGGAGGTGAAAAACTGTTTTTT
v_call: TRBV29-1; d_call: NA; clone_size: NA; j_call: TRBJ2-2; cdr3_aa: CSVVAGAWELFF; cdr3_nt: TGCAGCGTTGTTGCAGGGGCGTGGGAGCTGTTTTTT
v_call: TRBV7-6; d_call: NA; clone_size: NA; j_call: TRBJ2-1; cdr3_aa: CASSSGRYRSSYNEQFF; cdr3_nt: TGTGCCAGCAGCTCTGGCCGCTACAGAAGCTCCTACAATGAGCAGTTCTTC
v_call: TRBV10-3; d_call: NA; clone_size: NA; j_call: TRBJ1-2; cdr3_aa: CASSYEVPSNYGYTF; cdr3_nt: TGTGCCAGCAGTTACGAGGTTCCCTCTAACTATGGCTACACCTTC
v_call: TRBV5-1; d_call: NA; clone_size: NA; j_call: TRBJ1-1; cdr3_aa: CASSLLDRGGTDTEAFF; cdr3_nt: TGCGCCAGCAGCCTCCTAGACAGAGGGGGTACTGACACTGAAGCTTTCTTT
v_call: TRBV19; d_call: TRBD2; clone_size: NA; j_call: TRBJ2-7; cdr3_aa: CASRPTSGVSYEQYF; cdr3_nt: TGTGCCAGTAGACCTACTAGCGGGGTCTCCTACGAGCAGTACTTC
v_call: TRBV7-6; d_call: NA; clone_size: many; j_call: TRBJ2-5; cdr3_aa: CASGRPQETQYF; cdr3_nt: TGTGCCAGCGGGAGACCCCAAGAGACCCAGTACTTC
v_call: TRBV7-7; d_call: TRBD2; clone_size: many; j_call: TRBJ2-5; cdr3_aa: CASSTGLEETQYF; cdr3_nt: TGTGCTAGCAGCACGGGACTAGAAGAGACCCAGTACTTC
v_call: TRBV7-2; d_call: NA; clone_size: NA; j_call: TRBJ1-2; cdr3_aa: CASSFPRDFGSGYTF; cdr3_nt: TGTGCCAGCAGTTTTCCGAGGGACTTTGGAAGCGGCTACACCTTC
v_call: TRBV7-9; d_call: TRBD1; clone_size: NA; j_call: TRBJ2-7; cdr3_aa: CASSKGGEQGTGEQYF; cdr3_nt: TGTGCCAGTAGTAAAGGAGGTGAACAGGGGACGGGGGAGCAGTACTTC
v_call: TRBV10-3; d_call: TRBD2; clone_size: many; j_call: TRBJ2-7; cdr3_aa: CAIGLADSYEQYF; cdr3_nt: TGTGCCATCGGACTAGCCGATTCCTACGAGCAGTACTTC
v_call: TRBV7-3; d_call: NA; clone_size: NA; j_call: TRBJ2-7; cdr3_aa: CAGSLPVKRYEQYF; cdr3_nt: TGTGCCGGCAGCTTACCCGTAAAGCGCTACGAGCAGTACTTC
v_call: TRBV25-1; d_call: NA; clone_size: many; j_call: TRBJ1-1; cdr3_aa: CASSEGGGMNTEAFF; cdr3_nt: TGTGCCAGCAGTGAAGGCGGGGGCATGAACACTGAAGCTTTCTTT
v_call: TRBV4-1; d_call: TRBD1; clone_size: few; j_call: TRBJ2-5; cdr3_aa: CASSQGAGQGAETQYF; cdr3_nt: TGCGCCAGCAGCCAAGGGGCCGGACAGGGGGCAGAGACCCAGTACTTC
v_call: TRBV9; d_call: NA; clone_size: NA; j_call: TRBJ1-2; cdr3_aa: CASSPVGGAILGYTF; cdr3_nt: TGTGCCAGCAGCCCTGTAGGGGGGGCGATCTTGGGCTACACCTTC
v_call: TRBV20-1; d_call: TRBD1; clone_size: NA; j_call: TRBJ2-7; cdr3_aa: CSARELRDSHEQYF; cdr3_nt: TGCAGTGCTAGGGAACTCCGGGACAGCCACGAGCAGTACTTC
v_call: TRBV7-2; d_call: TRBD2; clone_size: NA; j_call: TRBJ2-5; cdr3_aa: CASSQDRTSGSQETQYF; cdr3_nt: TGCGCCAGCAGCCAAGATCGGACTAGCGGGAGCCAAGAGACCCAGTACTTC
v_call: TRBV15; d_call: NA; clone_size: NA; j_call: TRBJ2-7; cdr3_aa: CATSRGGAPRGVEQYF; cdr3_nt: TGTGCCACCAGCAGAGGAGGGGCTCCCCGTGGGGTCGAGCAGTACTTC
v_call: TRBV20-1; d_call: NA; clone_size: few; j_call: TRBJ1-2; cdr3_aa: CSARSVSSNANYGYTF; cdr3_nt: TGCAGTGCTAGAAGTGTTTCCTCTAATGCTAACTATGGCTACACCTTC
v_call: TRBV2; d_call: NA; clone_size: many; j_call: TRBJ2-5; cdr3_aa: CASSPIAAQTQYF; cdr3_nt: TGTGCCAGCAGCCCCATAGCGGCCCAGACCCAGTACTTC
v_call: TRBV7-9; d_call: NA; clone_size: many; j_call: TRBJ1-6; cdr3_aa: CASRTLLHSPLHF; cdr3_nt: TGTGCCAGCAGGACGTTGCTCCATTCACCCCTCCACTTT
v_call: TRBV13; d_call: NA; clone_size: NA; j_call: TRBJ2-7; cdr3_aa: CASSPGMADPYEQYF; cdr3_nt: TGTGCCAGCAGCCCCGGGATGGCAGACCCCTACGAGCAGTACTTC
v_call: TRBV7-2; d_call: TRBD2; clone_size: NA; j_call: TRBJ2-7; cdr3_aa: CASSPVRGTSGYEQYF; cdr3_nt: TGTGCCAGCAGCCCCGTCCGCGGGACTAGCGGTTACGAGCAGTACTTC
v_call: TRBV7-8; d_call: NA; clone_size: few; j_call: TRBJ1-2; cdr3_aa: CASSLIGGGANYGYTF; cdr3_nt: TGTGCCAGCAGCTTAATAGGTGGAGGGGCTAACTATGGCTACACCTTC
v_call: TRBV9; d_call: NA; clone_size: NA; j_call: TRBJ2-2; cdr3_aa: CASSLQGSCFF; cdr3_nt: NA
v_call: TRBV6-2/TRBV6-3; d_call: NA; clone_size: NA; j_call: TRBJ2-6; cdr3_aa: CASSSRASGANVLTF; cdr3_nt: TGTGCCAGCAGTTCAAGGGCCAGTGGGGCCAACGTCCTGACTTTC
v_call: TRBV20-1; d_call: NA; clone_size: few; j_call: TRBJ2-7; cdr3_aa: CSAPGPSSYEQYF; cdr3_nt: TGCAGTGCACCGGGACCGTCATCCTACGAGCAGTACTTC
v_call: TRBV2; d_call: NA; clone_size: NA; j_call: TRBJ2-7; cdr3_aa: CASSEMGEQYF; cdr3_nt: TGTGCCAGCAGCGAAATGGGCGAGCAGTACTTC
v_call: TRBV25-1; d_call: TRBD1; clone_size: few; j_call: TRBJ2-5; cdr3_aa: CARGDSLAETQYF; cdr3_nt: TGTGCTAGAGGGGACAGTCTTGCCGAGACCCAGTACTTC
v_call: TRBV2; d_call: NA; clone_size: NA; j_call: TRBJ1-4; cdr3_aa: CASRNGAFTTNEKLFF; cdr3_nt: TGTGCCAGCAGAAACGGGGCTTTTACGACTAATGAAAAACTGTTTTTT
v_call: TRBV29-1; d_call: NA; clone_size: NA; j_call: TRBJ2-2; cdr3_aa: CSVASGTPAFF; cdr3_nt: NA
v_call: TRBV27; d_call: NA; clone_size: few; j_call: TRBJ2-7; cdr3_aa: CASRGSSYEQYF; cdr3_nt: TGTGCCAGCAGGGGGTCCTCCTACGAGCAGTACTTC
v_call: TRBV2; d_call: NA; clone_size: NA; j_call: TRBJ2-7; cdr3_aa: CASSYAGRNEQYF; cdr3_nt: TGTGCCAGCAGTTACGCCGGGAGAAACGAGCAGTACTTC
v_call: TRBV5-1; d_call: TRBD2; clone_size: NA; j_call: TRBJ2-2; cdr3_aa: CASSFTSGIAGELFF; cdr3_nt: TGCGCCAGCAGCTTTACTAGCGGGATCGCCGGGGAGCTGTTTTTT
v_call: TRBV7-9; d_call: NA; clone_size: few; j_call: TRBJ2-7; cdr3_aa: CASSQTLDSLEQYF; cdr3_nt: TGTGCCAGCAGCCAAACGCTGGACAGCCTCGAGCAGTACTTC
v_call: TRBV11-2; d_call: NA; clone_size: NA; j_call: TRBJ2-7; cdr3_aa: CASSVGRLYYGQYF; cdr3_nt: TGTGCCAGCAGCGTGGGACGGCTTTACTACGGGCAGTACTTC
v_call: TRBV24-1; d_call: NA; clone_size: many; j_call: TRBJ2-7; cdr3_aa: CATSDSTALGQYF; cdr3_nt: TGTGCCACCAGTGATTCAACAGCGTTGGGGCAGTACTTC
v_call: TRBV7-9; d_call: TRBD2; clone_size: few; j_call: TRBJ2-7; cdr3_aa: CASSQPGLGYEQYF; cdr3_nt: TGTGCCAGCAGCCAACCGGGACTAGGGTACGAGCAGTACTTC
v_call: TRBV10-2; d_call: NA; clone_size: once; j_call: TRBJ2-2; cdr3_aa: CASRRLQSTGELFF; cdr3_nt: TGTGCCAGCAGACGACTCCAGAGCACCGGGGAGCTGTTTTTT
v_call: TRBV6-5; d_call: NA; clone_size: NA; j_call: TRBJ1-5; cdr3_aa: CASSYSMDDQPQHF; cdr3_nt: TGTGCCAGCAGTTACTCGATGGATGATCAGCCCCAGCATTTT
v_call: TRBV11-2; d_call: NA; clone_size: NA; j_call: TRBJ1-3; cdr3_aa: CASSFGLTSSGNTIYF; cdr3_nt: TGTGCCAGCAGCTTCGGACTCACAAGCTCTGGAAACACCATATATTTT
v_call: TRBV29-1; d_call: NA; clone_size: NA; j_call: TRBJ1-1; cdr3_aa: CSVEEVAFTEAFF; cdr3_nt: TGCAGCGTTGAAGAGGTGGCGTTTACTGAAGCTTTCTTT
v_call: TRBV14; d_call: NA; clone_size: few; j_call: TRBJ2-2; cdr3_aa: CASSHASGELFF; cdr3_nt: TGTGCCAGCAGCCACGCATCCGGGGAGCTGTTTTTT
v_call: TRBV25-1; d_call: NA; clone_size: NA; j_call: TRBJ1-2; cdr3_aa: CASSESPEKGKSGYTF; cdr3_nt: TGTGCCAGCAGTGAATCCCCCGAAAAAGGGAAGAGTGGCTACACCTTC
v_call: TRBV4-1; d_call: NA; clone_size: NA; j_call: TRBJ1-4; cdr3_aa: CASSPLSQGGDEKLFF; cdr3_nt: TGCGCCAGCAGCCCGTTGTCACAGGGAGGCGATGAAAAACTGTTTTTT
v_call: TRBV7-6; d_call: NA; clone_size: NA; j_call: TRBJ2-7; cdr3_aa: CASSQAGASYEQYF; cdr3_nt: TGCGCCAGCAGCCAAGCCGGGGCCTCCTACGAGCAGTACTTC
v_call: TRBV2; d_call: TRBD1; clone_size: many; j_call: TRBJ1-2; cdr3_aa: CASRKGQRFNYGYTF; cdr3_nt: TGTGCCAGCAGGAAGGGACAGCGGTTTAACTATGGCTACACCTTC
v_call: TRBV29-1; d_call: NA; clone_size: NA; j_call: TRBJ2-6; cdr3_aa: CSAVTRDRRRGGANVLTF; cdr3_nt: TGCAGCGCAGTTACCCGCGACAGGAGACGTGGCGGGGCCAACGTCCTGACTTTC